This TCR beta chain was recorded in a study of T cells in Graves' hyperthyroidism and ophthalmopathy. V lost 2 bases and J lost 9, with 10 bases in between. CDR1 and CDR2 (germline): ENHRY, SYGVKD. The CDR3 has 12 residues. The investigators amplified TCR beta CDR3 regions from RNA transcripts. The HTBI primer set drove a first-round RT-PCR of the TCR CDR3. Each CDR3 protein gets one entry after TCRdb re-called the multiplex PCR reads with MiXCR. The sample carries roughly 650,000 distinct CDR3 sequences, about a sixth recorded once. The rearrangement joins TRBV10-3 to TRBJ2-5; D assignment may be TRBD1 or TRBD2 (5 bases each). The sequence derives from a middle-aged woman with Graves' ophthalmopathy. Sequences were obtained from blood. CDR3 protein: CAISEGTGPQYF. The CDR3 nucleotides read TGTGCCATCAGTGAGGGGACGGGGCCCCAGTACTTC.